Here is one T cell receptor beta chain with its context. Its antigen is currently not known. The sample holds no much larger clone one base away, and base qualities are not on file. In Seattle, one collaborating source enrolled patients while the infection was active and tracked those patients longitudinally over the course of disease. The collaborating institutions used their own protocols to collect whole blood in K2EDTA tubes. For TCRbeta analysis, collaborators shipped samples as frozen whole blood, isolated PBMCs, or DNA extracted from either of those sample types. Based on the germline V gene, the CDR1 and CDR2 sequences are SGHTA and FQGNSA. Inclusive of the bounding cysteine and phenylalanine, the CDR3 is 15 residues long. Only the CDR3 DNA stays, 45 bases, in frame from base 1. V and J are trimmed by 4 bases and 5 bases, and the gene matches miss 6 bases of the junction. This sample stems from a study of blood T cell repertoires in COVID-19 (dated by TCRdb to about 2020). For the study in its entirety: Collaborator samples came from the United States, Italy and Spain and covered acute and convalescent phases of COVID-19. Subjects who had been exposed to COVID-19, were actively infected with it, or had recovered from it provided the deeply sampled blood TCRbeta repertoires that made up the dataset. The prospective study material was composed of cDNA or gDNA derived from T cells, B-cell-depleted T cells, or PBMCs. A freely available public database, intended as a resource for researchers studying the immune response to SARS-CoV-2, is where the repertoires were released. Sample metadata almost always included a de-identified subject ID, COVID-19 status, age in years and sex. The samples were drawn from the first 160 participants of the ongoing ImmuneRACE study and from 1,200 or so subjects provided by 6 global collaborators. Where available, HLA class I and class II types were obtained from metadata supplied by the sample provider rather than from assay-based typing.

Here is what the overall study found, with its caveats: How much clinical and demographic metadata was included differed by source and by participant, and the metadata was provided uncurated.

TCRbeta CDR3 regions were amplified from genomic DNA using the immunoSEQ Assay, a bias-controlled multiplex PCR. As for how the authors treated the data: The number of nucleated cells in each sample was estimated from the amplification of reference gene primers within the assay. Sequence reads were collapsed and filtered to measure the absolute abundance of every unique TCRbeta CDR3 rearrangement. For each sample, productive Simpson clonality was calculated as the square root of Simpson's diversity index across productive rearrangements. TCRdb mirrors the immuneACCESS table, restricted to in-frame sequences. Some clones are absent from its copies; in checked studies, under half trace to an unresolved V gene, and the reason for the others is unknown. V and J calls and clone size are as listed in that table; D and trimming were resolved from the DNA. This sample is represented by approximately 250,000 clones; around 87% of them were singletons. The ten largest clones represent approximately 5.3% of the sample.

The rearranged segments are TRBV7-2 and TRBJ1-4, with 8 bases aligning to TRBD1. Sequencing was done on a sample of peripheral blood. This receptor was obtained from a woman between 55 and 75 years old with COVID-19, enrolled during active disease. In nucleotides, the sequence is TGTGCCAGCAGCTCTTGGACAGGGACCAATGAAAAACTGTTTTTT. It is translated as CASSSWTGTNEKLFF.